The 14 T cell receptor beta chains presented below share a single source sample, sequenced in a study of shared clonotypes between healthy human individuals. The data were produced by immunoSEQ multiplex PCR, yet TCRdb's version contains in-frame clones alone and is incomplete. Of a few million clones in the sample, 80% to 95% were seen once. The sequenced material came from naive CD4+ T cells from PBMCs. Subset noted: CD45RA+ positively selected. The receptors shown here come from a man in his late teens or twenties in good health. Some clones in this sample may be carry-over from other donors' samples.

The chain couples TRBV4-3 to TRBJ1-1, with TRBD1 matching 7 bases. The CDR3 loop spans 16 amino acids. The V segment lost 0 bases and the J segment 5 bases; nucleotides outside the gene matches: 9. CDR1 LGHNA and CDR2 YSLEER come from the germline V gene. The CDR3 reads CASSQDPRQGGTEAFF. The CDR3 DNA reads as TGCGCCAGCAGCCAAGATCCCAGACAGGGTGGAACTGAAGCTTTCTTT.

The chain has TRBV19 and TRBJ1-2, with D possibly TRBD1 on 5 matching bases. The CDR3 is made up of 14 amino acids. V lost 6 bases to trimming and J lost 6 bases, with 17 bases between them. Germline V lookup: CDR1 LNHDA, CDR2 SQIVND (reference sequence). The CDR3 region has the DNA TGTGCCAGTAGATCCCGGGGACGAGATGATGGCTACACCTTC. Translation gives CASRSRGRDDGYTF.

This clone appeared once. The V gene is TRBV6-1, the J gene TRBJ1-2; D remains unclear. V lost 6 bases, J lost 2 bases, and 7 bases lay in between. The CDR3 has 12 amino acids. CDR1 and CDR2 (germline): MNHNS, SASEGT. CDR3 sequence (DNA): TGTGCCAGCAGAGTGGGCAACTATGGCTACACCTTC. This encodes CASRVGNYGYTF.

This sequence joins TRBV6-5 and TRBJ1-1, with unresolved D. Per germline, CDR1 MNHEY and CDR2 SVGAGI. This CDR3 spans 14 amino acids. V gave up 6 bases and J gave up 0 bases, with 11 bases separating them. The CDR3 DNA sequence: TGTGCCAGCAGGCGGATCGGGCTGAACACTGAAGCTTTCTTT. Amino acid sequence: CASRRIGLNTEAFF.

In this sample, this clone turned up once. The CDR3 sequence: CASSQGQGHQPQHF. The CDR3 coding sequence is TGTGCCAGCAGCCAGGGACAGGGGCATCAGCCCCAGCATTTT. V and J are TRBV28 and TRBJ1-5; 10 bases line up with TRBD1. This CDR3 region has 14 residues. The germline V gene encodes CDR1 MDHEN and CDR2 SYDVKM. V dropped 6 bases and J dropped 5; count of bases not matched to a gene: 4.

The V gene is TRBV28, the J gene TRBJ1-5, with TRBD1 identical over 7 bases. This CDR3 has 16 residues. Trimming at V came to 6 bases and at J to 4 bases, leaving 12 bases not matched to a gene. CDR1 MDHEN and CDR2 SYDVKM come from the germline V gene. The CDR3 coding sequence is TGTGCCAGCAGACATCGGGACAGATCATTAAATCAGCCCCAGCATTTT. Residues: CASRHRDRSLNQPQHF.

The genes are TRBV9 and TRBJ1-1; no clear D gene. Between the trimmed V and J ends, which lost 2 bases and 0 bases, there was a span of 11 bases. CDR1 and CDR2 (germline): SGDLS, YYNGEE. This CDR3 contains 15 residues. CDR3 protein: CASSVSLTVNTEAFF. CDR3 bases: TGTGCCAGCAGCGTCTCATTAACAGTGAACACTGAAGCTTTCTTT.

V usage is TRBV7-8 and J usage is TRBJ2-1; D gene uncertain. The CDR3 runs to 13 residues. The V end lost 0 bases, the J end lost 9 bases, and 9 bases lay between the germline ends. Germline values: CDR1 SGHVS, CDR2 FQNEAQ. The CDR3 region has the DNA TGTGCCAGCAGCTTAGCTTCGCGCCTTGAGCAGTTCTTC. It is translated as CASSLASRLEQFF.

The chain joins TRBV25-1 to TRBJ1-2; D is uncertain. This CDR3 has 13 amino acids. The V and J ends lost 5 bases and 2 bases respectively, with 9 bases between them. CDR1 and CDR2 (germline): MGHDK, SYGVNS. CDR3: CASSHPPNYGYTF. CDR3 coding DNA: TGTGCCAGCAGTCATCCCCCAAACTATGGCTACACCTTC.

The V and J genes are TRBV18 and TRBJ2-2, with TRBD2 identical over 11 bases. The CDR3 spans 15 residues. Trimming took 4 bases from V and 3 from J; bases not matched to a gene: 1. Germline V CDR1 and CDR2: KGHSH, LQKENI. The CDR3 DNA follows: TGTGCCAGCTCACTGGGACTAGCGGACACCGGGGAGCTGTTTTTT. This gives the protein CASSLGLADTGELFF. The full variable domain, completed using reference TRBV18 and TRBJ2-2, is NAGVMQNPRHLVRRRGQEARLRCSPMKGHSHVYWYRQLPEEGLKFMVYLQKENIIDESGMPKERFSAEFPKEGPSILRIQQVVRGDSAAYFCASSLGLADTGELFFGEGSRLTVL.

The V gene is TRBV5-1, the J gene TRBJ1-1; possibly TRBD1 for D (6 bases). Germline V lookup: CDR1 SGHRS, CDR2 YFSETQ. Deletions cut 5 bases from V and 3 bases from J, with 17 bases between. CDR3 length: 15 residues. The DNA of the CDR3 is TGCGCCAGCAGTTGGGGGGCGCATGGGGACACTGAAGCTTTCTTT. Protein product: CASSWGAHGDTEAFF. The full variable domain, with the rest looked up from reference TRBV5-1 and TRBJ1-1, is KAGVTQTPRYLIKTRGQQVTLSCSPISGHRSVSWYQQTPGQGLQFLFEYFSETQRNKGNFPGRFSGRQFSNSRSEMNVSTLELGDSALYLCASSWGAHGDTEAFFGQGTRLTVV.

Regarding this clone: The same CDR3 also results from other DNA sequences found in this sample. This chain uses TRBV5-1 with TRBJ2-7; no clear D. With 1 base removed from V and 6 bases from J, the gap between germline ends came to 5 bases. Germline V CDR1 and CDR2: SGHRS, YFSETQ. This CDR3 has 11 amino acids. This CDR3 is CASSLTGEQYF. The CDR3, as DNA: TGCGCCAGCAGCTTGACCGGCGAGCAGTACTTC.

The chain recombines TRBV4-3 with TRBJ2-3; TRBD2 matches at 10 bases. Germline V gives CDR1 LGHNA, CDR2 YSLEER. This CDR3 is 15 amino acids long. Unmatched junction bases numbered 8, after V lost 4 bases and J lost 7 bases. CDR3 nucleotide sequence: TGCGCCAGCAGCCCTGGACTAGCGGAAGCTAATACGCAGTATTTT. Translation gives CASSPGLAEANTQYF.

In nucleotides, the CDR3 is TGTGCCAGCTCACCTTACACCGGACAACCTCTTGAAGCTTTCTTT. The encoded protein is CASSPYTGQPLEAFF. V gene TRBV18 combines with J gene TRBJ1-1, with D possibly being TRBD1 (5 bases). Trimming removed 3 bases at V and 7 bases at J, with 18 bases between. The CDR3 spans 15 residues. Germline values: CDR1 KGHSH, CDR2 LQKENI.